Listed below are T cell receptor beta chains from one sample, sequenced in a study of siplizumab effects on memory and regulatory T cells. Assay: immunoSEQ multiplex PCR; the TCRdb copy retains only in-frame clones and omits some. The repertoire holds tens of thousands of clones, 70% to 80% seen once, with about 0.41% in the top ten. The sequenced sample consisted of memory CD4+ T cells sorted from blood. The receptor set was obtained from a human donor in good health. The CDR3 runs from the conserved cysteine through the conserved F or W. D genes are given only for firm matches. Expanded clones are given a class, and other clones once, few, many or no size at all.

D gene,clone size,J gene,V gene,CDR3 DNA,CDR3 protein
TRBD1,few,TRBJ2-1,TRBV6-1,TGTGCCAGCAGTGAAATACTTGGACAGGGCTTTCGGGAGCAGTTCTTC,CASSEILGQGFREQFF
-,-,TRBJ1-5,TRBV25-1,TGTGCCAGCAACGACGGGTATCAGCCCCAGCATTTT,CASNDGYQPQHF
-,-,TRBJ1-2,TRBV18,TGTGCCAGCTCACCAGGGACCCCGGGTAACTATGGCTACACCTTC,CASSPGTPGNYGYTF
-,-,TRBJ2-3,TRBV7-9,TGTGCCAGCAGCCCAGCCTCAGGGAGCCGAAGCACAGATACGCAGTATTTT,CASSPASGSRSTDTQYF
-,-,TRBJ2-7,TRBV18,TGTGCCAGCTCACCCGACTATAGGGTCTACGAGCAGTACTTC,CASSPDYRVYEQYF
TRBD2,-,TRBJ2-3,TRBV14,TGTGCCAGCAGCCAGAACGGGGGGGCCATTGGGGATACGCAGTATTTT,CASSQNGGAIGDTQYF
-,-,TRBJ1-2,TRBV2,TGTGCCAGCAGTGAAATATCCGCAGGGTTGAGGGGCTACACCTTC,CASSEISAGLRGYTF
-,few,TRBJ2-3,TRBV6-5,TGTGCCACCACCCGGCCTAGCACAGATACGCAGTATTTT,CATTRPSTDTQYF
TRBD1,-,TRBJ2-5,TRBV10-3,TGTGCCATCAGCTCCGGGACAGGGGTCCAAGAGACCCAGTACTTC,CAISSGTGVQETQYF
TRBD1,-,TRBJ2-2,TRBV11-3,TGTGCCAGCAGCTTAGAGGGGGATCAGGGGGACACCGGGGAGCTGTTTTTT,CASSLEGDQGDTGELFF
-,once,TRBJ1-3,TRBV28,TGTGCCAGCAGTCTCTTAGCGGGCTCTGGAAACACCATATATTTT,CASSLLAGSGNTIYF
-,once,TRBJ1-1,TRBV7-8,TGTGCCAGCAGCCCATCCAGGGTTATTGAAGCTTTCTTT,CASSPSRVIEAFF
TRBD2,few,TRBJ2-3,TRBV30,TGTGCCTGGAGTGTATCCAGGACTAGCGTTCCAGATACGCAGTATTTT,CAWSVSRTSVPDTQYF
-,-,TRBJ1-2,TRBV29-1,TGCAGCGTTGGGTACTCGGAAATCTACACCTTC,CSVGYSEIYTF
-,-,TRBJ2-1,TRBV6-1,TGTGCCAGCAGTGATTTTCGGCAGGGCGATGAGCAGTTCTTC,CASSDFRQGDEQFF
-,-,TRBJ2-1,TRBV11-3,TGTGCCAGCAGCTTAGATGGGAGGGGGGGCCGCTATGAGCAGTTCTTC,CASSLDGRGGRYEQFF